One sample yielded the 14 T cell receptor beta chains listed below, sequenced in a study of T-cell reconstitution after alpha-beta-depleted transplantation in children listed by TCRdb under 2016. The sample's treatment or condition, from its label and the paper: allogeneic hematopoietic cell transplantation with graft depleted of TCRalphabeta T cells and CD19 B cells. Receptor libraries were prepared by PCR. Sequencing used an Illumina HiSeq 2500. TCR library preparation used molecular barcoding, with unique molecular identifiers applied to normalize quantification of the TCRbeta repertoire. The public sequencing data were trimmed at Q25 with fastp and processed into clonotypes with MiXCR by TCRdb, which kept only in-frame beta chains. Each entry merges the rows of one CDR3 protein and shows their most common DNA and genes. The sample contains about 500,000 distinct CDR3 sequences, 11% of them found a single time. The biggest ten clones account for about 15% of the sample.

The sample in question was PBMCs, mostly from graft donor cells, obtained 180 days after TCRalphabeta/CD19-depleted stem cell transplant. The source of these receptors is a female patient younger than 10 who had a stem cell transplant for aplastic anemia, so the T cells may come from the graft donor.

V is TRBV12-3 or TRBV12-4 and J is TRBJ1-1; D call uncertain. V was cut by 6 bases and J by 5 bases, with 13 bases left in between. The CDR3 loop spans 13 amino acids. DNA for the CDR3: TGTGCCAGCAGGCTCCCGGGAGGGACTGAAGCTTTCTTT. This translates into CASRLPGGTEAFF.

The CDR3 region is CASSRRDRSNYGYTF. DNA for the CDR3: TGTGCCAGCAGCCGCCGGGACAGGAGCAACTATGGCTACACCTTC. V and J are TRBV6-2 or TRBV6-3 and TRBJ1-2, with 8 positions matching TRBD1. The CDR3 consists of 15 residues. With 6 bases clipped from V and 2 bases from J, the junction kept 8 bases outside the gene matches. Looked up from germline, CDR1 is MNHEY and CDR2 is SVGEGT.

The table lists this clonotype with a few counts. The CDR3, as DNA: TGTGCCAGCGCGAAACCCAGCAGGGGGTACACTGAAGCTTTCTTT. Protein product: CASAKPSRGYTEAFF. The V gene is TRBV12-3 or TRBV12-4, the J gene TRBJ1-1; 7 bases are a match to TRBD1. The CDR3 runs 15 residues. Germline trimming cut 8 bases from V and 3 bases from J; bases unmatched to any gene: 12.

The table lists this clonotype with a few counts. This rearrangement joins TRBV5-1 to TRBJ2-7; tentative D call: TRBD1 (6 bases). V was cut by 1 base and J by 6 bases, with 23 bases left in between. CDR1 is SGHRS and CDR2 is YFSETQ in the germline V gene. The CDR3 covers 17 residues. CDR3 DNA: TGCGCCAGCAGCTTGCCCACAGGGAGTAGGGGGATAAGCGAGCAGTACTTC. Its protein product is CASSLPTGSRGISEQYF.

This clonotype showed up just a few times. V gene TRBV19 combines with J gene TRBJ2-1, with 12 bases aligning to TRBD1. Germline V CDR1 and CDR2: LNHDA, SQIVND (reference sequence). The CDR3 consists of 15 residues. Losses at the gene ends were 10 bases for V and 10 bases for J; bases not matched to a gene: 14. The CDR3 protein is CATQKGQGASSEQFF. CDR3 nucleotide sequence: TGTGCCACCCAGAAGGGACAGGGGGCTTCAAGCGAGCAGTTCTTC.

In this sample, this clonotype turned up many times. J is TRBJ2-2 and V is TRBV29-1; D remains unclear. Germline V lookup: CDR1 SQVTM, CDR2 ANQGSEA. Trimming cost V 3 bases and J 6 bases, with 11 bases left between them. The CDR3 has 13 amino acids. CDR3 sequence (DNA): TGCAGCGTTGACGGACGAGTAGCCGGGGAGCTGTTTTTT. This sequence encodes CSVDGRVAGELFF.

The CDR3 is CASSNFGMGPWMADTQYF. In nucleotides, the CDR3 is TGTGCCAGCAGTAACTTTGGGATGGGACCCTGGATGGCAGATACGCAGTATTTT. This chain uses TRBV6-2 or TRBV6-3 with TRBJ2-3; perhaps D is TRBD1 or TRBD2 (5 bases each). Germline assignment: CDR1 MNHEY and CDR2 SVGEGT. The ends were cut back, 5 bases at V and 4 bases at J, with 25 bases in the middle. The CDR3 spans 18 residues.

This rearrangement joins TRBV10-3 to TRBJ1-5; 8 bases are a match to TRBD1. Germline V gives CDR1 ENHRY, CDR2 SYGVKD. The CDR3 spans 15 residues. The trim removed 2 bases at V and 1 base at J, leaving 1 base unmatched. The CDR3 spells CAISETGGSNQPQHF. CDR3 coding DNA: TGTGCCATCAGTGAGACAGGGGGAAGCAATCAGCCCCAGCATTTT.

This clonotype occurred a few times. The CDR3 DNA sequence: TGTGCCACCGGGACTAGCAGATACAATGAGCAGTTCTTC. Amino acids: CATGTSRYNEQFF. The rearrangement links TRBV12-3 or TRBV12-4 to TRBJ2-1, with 9 bases matching TRBD2. Trimming took 10 bases from V and 4 from J; bases not matched to a gene: 5. The CDR3 is made up of 13 amino acids.

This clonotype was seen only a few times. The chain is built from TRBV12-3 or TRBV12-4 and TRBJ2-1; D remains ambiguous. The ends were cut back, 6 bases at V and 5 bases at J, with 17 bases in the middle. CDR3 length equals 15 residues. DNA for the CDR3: TGTGCCAGCAGGATCCAGACGAAGGATGACAATGAGCAGTTCTTC. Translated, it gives CASRIQTKDDNEQFF.

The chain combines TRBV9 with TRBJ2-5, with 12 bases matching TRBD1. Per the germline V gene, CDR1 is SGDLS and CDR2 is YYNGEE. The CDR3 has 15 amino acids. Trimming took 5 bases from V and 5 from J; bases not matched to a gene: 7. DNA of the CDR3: TGTGCCAGCAGTAAGGTGGGACAGGGGGCGGAGACCCAGTACTTC. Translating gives CASSKVGQGAETQYF.

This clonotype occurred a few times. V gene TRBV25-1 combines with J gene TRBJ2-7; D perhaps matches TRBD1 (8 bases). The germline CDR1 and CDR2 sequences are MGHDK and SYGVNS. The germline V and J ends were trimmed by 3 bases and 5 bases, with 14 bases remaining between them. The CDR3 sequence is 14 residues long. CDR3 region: CASSDDRGGDEQYV. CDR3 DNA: TGTGCCAGCAGTGATGACAGGGGAGGGGACGAGCAGTACGTC.

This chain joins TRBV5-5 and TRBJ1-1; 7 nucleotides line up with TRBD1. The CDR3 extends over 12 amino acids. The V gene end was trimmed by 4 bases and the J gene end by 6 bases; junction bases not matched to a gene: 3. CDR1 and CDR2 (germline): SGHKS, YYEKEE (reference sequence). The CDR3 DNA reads TGTGCCAGCAGCATCGGGACAGCTGAAGCTTTCTTT. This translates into CASSIGTAEAFF.

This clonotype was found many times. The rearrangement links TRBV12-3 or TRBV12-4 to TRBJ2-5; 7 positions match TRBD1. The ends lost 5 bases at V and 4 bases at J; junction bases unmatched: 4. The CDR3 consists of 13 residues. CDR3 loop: CASSRDRRETQYF. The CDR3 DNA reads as TGTGCCAGCAGTAGGGACAGAAGAGAGACCCAGTACTTC.